This TCR beta chain is from a study of cytomegalovirus exposure and HLA in healthy donors. Study-level background: Approximately 81% of 300 to 450 genotyped donors fell in the Caucasian-associated ancestry cluster. Study findings and constraints: The authors later linked a missense DCLRE1C variant to TCR beta V- and J-gene trimming.

A note on this clone: Its antigen is as yet unknown.

The CDR3 is made up of 12 amino acids. Deletions cut 6 bases from V and 1 base from J, with 7 bases between. CDR1 and CDR2 from the germline V gene are MDHEN and SYDVKM. Primers: 60 Vbeta forward and 13 Jbeta reverse. Per the original data handling: Roughly 12 million of some 80 million unique TCR beta chains were shared, per a later count. Produced via immunoSEQ multiplex PCR; TCRdb's table is partial and in-frame only. For V, J and clone size, that table is used; D and trimming come from the DNA. The sample contains 200,000 to 250,000 clones, approximately 79% of which appear only once. The sequencing sample was made of PBMCs. The chain has TRBV28 and TRBJ2-7; unclear D gene. The sequence was obtained from a man aged 50 to 59 in good health and CMV-seronegative. DNA for the CDR3: TGTGCCAGCAGGAGCACGTCCTACGAGCAGTACTTC. Its protein is CASRSTSYEQYF.